Below, one T cell receptor beta chain is given with its context. What it binds is not known. Using RNA transcripts as the source, TCR beta CDR3 regions were amplified. The HTBI set primed first-round TCR CDR3 RT-PCR. TCRdb passed the multiplex PCR reads through MiXCR, listing each CDR3 protein once. The sample has around 400,000 distinct CDR3 sequences; around 14% are singletons. Patients showing uncontrolled infection, other autoimmune disease, pregnancy or lactation were ineligible. Diagnosing involved the use of clinical symptoms, serum thyroxine and TRAb, thyroid ultrasound and orbital computed tomography. This record belongs to a study of T cells in Graves' hyperthyroidism and ophthalmopathy. Findings of the study overall: Expanded thyroid clonotypes (above 0.001) were mostly also found in blood.

Trimming took off 1 base at V and 1 base at J, with 16 bases between the two ends. Germline assignment: CDR1 PRHDT and CDR2 FYEKMQ (reference sequence). This CDR3 contains 17 residues. The sequence was obtained from a woman younger than 30 with Graves' hyperthyroidism. This chain connects TRBV13 to TRBJ1-1, with D uncertain. The sequenced sample consisted of blood. The CDR3, as DNA: TGTGCCAGCAGCTTAGTGGGTCTTGGATCGGGGAACACTGAAGCTTTCTTT. Its translation is CASSLVGLGSGNTEAFF. Using reference TRBV13 and TRBJ1-1 for the parts outside the CDR3, the full variable domain is AAGVIQSPRHLIKEKRETATLKCYPIPRHDTVYWYQQGPGQDPQFLISFYEKMQSDKGSIPDRFSAQQFSDYHSELNMSSLELGDSALYFCASSLVGLGSGNTEAFFGQGTRLTVV.